This record covers a single T cell receptor beta chain. Its antigen is not identified. This CDR3 has 13 residues. V lost 3 bases and J 3 bases, leaving 12 bases between the germline ends. Germline-derived CDR1 and CDR2 are DFQATT and SNEGSKA (reference sequence). This sample was taken from a study of blood T cells in healthy people across ages. Overall study: Template switching retrieved approximately one barcoded beta molecule for each two T cells. Overall study findings and caveats: Donors of long life had a larger count of naive CD4+ cells and greater diversity than aged donors.

Combining a sample-barcoded 5' primer with a J-beta primer mix, a second PCR ran for 7 to 11 cycles. Each TCR beta cDNA got a 12-nucleotide random molecular identifier. Each sample yielded at least 2.5 million CDR3-containing paired-end reads. Using its own MiXCR run on the 5' RACE reads, TCRdb lists one record per CDR3 protein. The sample records fewer than 2,000,000 distinct CDR3 sequences, about two fifths being singletons. The receptor was isolated from a human donor in good health. The chain couples TRBV20-1 to TRBJ2-7, with TRBD1 as a possible D gene (5 bases). Material for sequencing was blood. CDR3 protein: CSARFAGRYEQYF. The CDR3 DNA follows: TGCAGTGCTAGGTTTGCAGGGCGCTACGAGCAGTACTTC.